Below, 17 T cell receptor beta chains from the same sample are listed, as sequenced in a study of blood T cell repertoires in COVID-19. The data were produced by immunoSEQ multiplex PCR, yet TCRdb's version contains in-frame clones alone and is incomplete. The sample records approximately 250,000 clones, more than 75% being singletons. Input material: peripheral blood. The receptors were sampled from a middle-aged man with acute or convalescent COVID-19.

This chain connects TRBV27 to TRBJ1-6; D not resolved. Looked up from germline, CDR1 is MNHEY and CDR2 is SMNVEV (reference sequence). The CDR3 contains 18 residues. Trimming pared 3 bases from V and 8 bases from J, leaving 23 bases between. The CDR3 region is CASSFGTPTASIDSPLHF. CDR3 in DNA: TGTGCCAGCAGTTTCGGCACTCCTACAGCTTCAATTGATTCACCCCTCCACTTT.

This clone has just one count. The DNA for the CDR3 is TGTGCCAGCAGCTTGGGACAAGATCTACGCTACGAGCAGTACTTC. Its protein is CASSLGQDLRYEQYF. This chain joins TRBV5-4 and TRBJ2-7; D unclear. Germline values: CDR1 SGHNT, CDR2 YYREEE (reference sequence). V lost 0 bases and J lost 3, with 13 bases in between. The CDR3 extends over 15 amino acids.

The chain joins TRBV7-9 to TRBJ2-1; 7 bases fit TRBD2. The CDR3 runs 15 residues. With V trimmed by 2 bases and J by 7 bases, 8 bases remained unmatched. The germline V gene encodes CDR1 SEHNR and CDR2 FQNEAQ (reference sequence). The CDR3 sequence: CASSLMAGVGNEQFF. The CDR3, as DNA: TGTGCCAGCAGCTTAATGGCGGGGGTTGGGAATGAGCAGTTCTTC.

V is TRBV9 and J is TRBJ1-1, with D unclear. There are 14 residues in the CDR3. V lost 0 bases and J 1 base, leaving 7 bases between the germline ends. Germline lookup yields CDR1 SGDLS and CDR2 YYNGEE. CDR3 DNA: TGTGCCAGCAGCGTAGTTGGAGGGAACACTGAAGCTTTCTTT. Amino acids: CASSVVGGNTEAFF.

This clone was detected only once. This chain uses TRBV10-3 with TRBJ2-7, with 8 bases aligning to TRBD2. The CDR3 is 13 residues long. The germline CDR1 and CDR2 sequences are ENHRY and SYGVKD. With 4 bases clipped from V and 1 base from J, the junction kept 0 bases outside the gene matches. The CDR3: CAISAGGSYEQYF. The CDR3 nucleotides are TGTGCCATCAGTGCGGGGGGGTCCTACGAGCAGTACTTC.

The rearrangement uses TRBV4-3 and TRBJ1-4, with 7 bases fitting TRBD1. Germline lookup yields CDR1 LGHNA and CDR2 YSLEER. The ends lost 1 base at V and 7 bases at J; junction bases unmatched: 9. This CDR3 has 16 residues. CDR3 protein: CASSQGQTGVAEKLFF. CDR3 sequence (DNA): TGCGCCAGCAGCCAAGGACAAACAGGGGTGGCTGAAAAACTGTTTTTT.

The chain has TRBV19 and TRBJ2-4; 9 nucleotides align to TRBD2. The CDR3 spans 13 residues. Germline V CDR1 and CDR2: LNHDA, SQIVND (reference sequence). With V trimmed by 7 bases and J by 6 bases, 4 bases remained unmatched. The CDR3 loop reads CASKERGVNIQYF. The CDR3 DNA is TGTGCCAGTAAGGAGCGGGGGGTAAACATTCAGTACTTC.

This clone was detected a few times. This sequence joins TRBV7-8 and TRBJ1-5, with D possibly being TRBD1 (5 bases). Germline V gene sequence: CDR1 SGHVS, CDR2 FQNEAQ. The V end was cut by 0 bases, the J end by 1 base, with 10 bases between. The CDR3 loop spans 16 amino acids. The CDR3 bases are TGTGCCAGCAGCTTAGCGCAGGGAAGGAGCAATCAGCCCCAGCATTTT. Translated, it gives CASSLAQGRSNQPQHF.

The V gene is TRBV4-1, the J gene TRBJ1-1; TRBD1 agrees at 8 bases. CDR1 is MGHRA and CDR2 is YSYEKL in the germline V gene. The J segment lost 5 bases and the V segment lost 4 bases, leaving 9 bases of the junction unmatched. CDR3 size: 15 residues. The CDR3 coding sequence is TGCGCCAGCAGCCTACGTGGCAGGGGGCCGACTGAAGCTTTCTTT. Amino acid sequence: CASSLRGRGPTEAFF.

About this clone itself: Other nucleotide sequences from this sample produce the same CDR3. The gene calls are TRBV14 and TRBJ2-2, with D perhaps TRBD1 (5 bases). The CDR3 length is 14 residues. Germline CDR1 and CDR2: SGHDN and FVKESK. V was clipped by 4 bases and J by 6 bases, with 12 bases between them. The CDR3 nucleotides read TGTGCCAGCAGCCGGATTCAGGGCTCCGGGGAGCTGTTTTTT. Its protein product is CASSRIQGSGELFF.

This sequence joins TRBV29-1 and TRBJ1-5; D is unclear. The CDR3 runs 12 residues. Germline lookup yields CDR1 SQVTM and CDR2 ANQGSEA. V was trimmed by 4 bases and J by 2 bases, leaving 6 bases between them. The DNA for the CDR3 is TGCAGCGTTGGGGAGGGCAATCAGCCCCAGCATTTT. Translating it yields CSVGEGNQPQHF. Full variable domain (rest looked up from reference TRBV29-1 and TRBJ1-5): SAVISQKPSRDICQRGTSLTIQCQVDSQVTMMFWYRQQPGQSLTLIATANQGSEATYESGFVIDKFPISRPNLTFSTLTVSNMSPEDSSIYLCSVGEGNQPQHFGDGTRLSIL.

This chain joins TRBV30 and TRBJ1-6, with D unclear. From germline, CDR1 is GTSNPN and CDR2 SVGIG (reference sequence). The CDR3 covers 16 residues. V was pared by 4 bases and J by 3 bases, with 16 bases between. CDR3 DNA sequence: TGTGCCTGGAACAAGAGAGCGGGGATCTATAATTCACCCCTCCACTTT. This sequence encodes CAWNKRAGIYNSPLHF.

This clone came up a few times. The rearrangement uses TRBV10-1 and TRBJ2-1; 13 bases are a match to TRBD2. Germline V lookup: CDR1 WNHNN, CDR2 SYGVQD (reference sequence). The CDR3 is 14 amino acids. Trimming cost V 3 bases and J 13 bases; bases outside gene matches: 6. CDR3: CASSEGTSGGAQFF. The CDR3, as DNA: TGCGCCAGCAGTGAAGGTACTAGCGGGGGGGCCCAGTTCTTC.

The chain uses TRBV5-1 and TRBJ1-1; 9 nucleotides line up with TRBD1. V lost 2 bases and J lost 3; bases outside the gene matches: 5. This CDR3 has 15 amino acids. Germline loops: CDR1 SGHRS, CDR2 YFSETQ. For the CDR3, the DNA is TGCGCCAGCAGCTTTAACAGGGGGCTTTACACTGAAGCTTTCTTT. Translated, it gives CASSFNRGLYTEAFF.

This chain joins TRBV5-4 and TRBJ1-1, with D maybe TRBD1 (5 bases). The CDR3 consists of 15 residues. Germline values: CDR1 SGHNT, CDR2 YYREEE (reference sequence). The ends were cut back, 0 bases at V and 1 base at J, with 10 bases in the middle. CDR3 region: CASSLGAGRNTEAFF. The CDR3 DNA follows: TGTGCCAGCAGCTTGGGGGCAGGGCGGAACACTGAAGCTTTCTTT. Based on the CDR3 plus reference TRBV5-4 and TRBJ1-1, the full variable domain is ETGVTQSPTHLIKTRGQQVTLRCSSQSGHNTVSWYQQALGQGPQFIFQYYREEENGRGNFPPRFSGLQFPNYSSELNVNALELDDSALYLCASSLGAGRNTEAFFGQGTRLTVV.

The gene calls are TRBV5-1 and TRBJ2-3; perhaps TRBD1 as D (6 bases). This CDR3 spans 15 amino acids. V lost 0 bases and J 3 bases, leaving 11 bases between the germline ends. Germline lookup yields CDR1 SGHRS and CDR2 YFSETQ. The CDR3 loop is CASSLEQGGTDTQYF. CDR3 bases: TGCGCCAGCAGCTTGGAACAGGGTGGTACAGATACGCAGTATTTT.

The rearrangement joins TRBV9 to TRBJ2-1, with 8 nucleotides matching TRBD2. J was trimmed by 3 bases and V by 4 bases; bases with no gene match: 9. This CDR3 contains 16 residues. Germline CDR1 SGDLS, CDR2 YYNGEE. The CDR3 protein is CASSPPSGPHYNEQFF. In DNA form, the CDR3 reads TGTGCCAGCAGCCCCCCTAGCGGGCCTCACTACAATGAGCAGTTCTTC.